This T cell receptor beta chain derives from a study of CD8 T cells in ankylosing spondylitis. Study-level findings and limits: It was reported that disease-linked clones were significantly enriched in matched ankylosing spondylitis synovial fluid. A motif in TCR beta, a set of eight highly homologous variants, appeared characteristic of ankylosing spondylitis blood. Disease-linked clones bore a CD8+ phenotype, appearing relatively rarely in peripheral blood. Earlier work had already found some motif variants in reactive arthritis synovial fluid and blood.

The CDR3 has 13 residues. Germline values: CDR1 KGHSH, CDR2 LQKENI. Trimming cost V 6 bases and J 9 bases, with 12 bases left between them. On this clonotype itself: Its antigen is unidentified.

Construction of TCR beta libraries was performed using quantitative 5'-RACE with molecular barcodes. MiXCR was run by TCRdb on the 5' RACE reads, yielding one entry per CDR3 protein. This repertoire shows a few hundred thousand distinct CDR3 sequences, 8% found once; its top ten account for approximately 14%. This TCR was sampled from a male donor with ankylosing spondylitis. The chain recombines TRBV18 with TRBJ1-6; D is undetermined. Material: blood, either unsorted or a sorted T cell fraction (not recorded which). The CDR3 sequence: CASSPAEGSPLHF. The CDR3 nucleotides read TGTGCCAGCTCTCCCGCGGAGGGTTCACCCCTCCACTTT. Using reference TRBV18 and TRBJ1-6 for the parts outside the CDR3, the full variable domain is NAGVMQNPRHLVRRRGQEARLRCSPMKGHSHVYWYRQLPEEGLKFMVYLQKENIIDESGMPKERFSAEFPKEGPSILRIQQVVRGDSAAYFCASSPAEGSPLHFGNGTRLTVT.